The 13 T cell receptor beta chains below were found in one sample sequenced in a study of human T cells and chemical hapten exposure (dated by TCRdb to 2020 to 2022). This specimen's time point label, interpreted: patch test 1, 2 weeks after DPC sensitization. Taken with the paper, the label for treatment or condition translates to: therapeutic diphenylcyclopropenone sensitization with weekly scalp DPC. The library was generated by RACE. Instrument used: NextSeq 500. TCRdb cleaned the public reads at Q25 with fastp, built clones with MiXCR and kept in-frame beta chains. Every CDR3 protein is listed once, alongside the most common genes and DNA of its rows. The sample data list some 170,000 distinct CDR3 sequences, and 20% to 25% of these were observed just once. The biggest ten clones account for roughly 6.7% of the sample. This sample comprised whole blood, obtained in connection with sensitization to the hapten diphenylcyclopropenone (DPC). These TCRs come from a woman aged 45-59 years with alopecia areata. Some clones in this sample may be carry-over from other donors' samples.

The chain joins TRBV4-2 to TRBJ1-1, with TRBD1 matching 8 bases. V lost 0 bases to trimming and J lost 2 bases; unmatched junction nucleotides: 5. In germline, CDR1 is LGHNA, CDR2 YNFKEQ. The CDR3 is 16 amino acids. CDR3 protein: CASSQEQGAGNTEAFF. The CDR3 coding sequence is TGTGCCAGCAGCCAAGAGCAGGGGGCGGGTAACACTGAAGCTTTCTTT.

The chain joins TRBV6-6 to TRBJ1-2; D is possibly TRBD1 (5 bases). From germline, CDR1 is MNHNY and CDR2 SVGAGI (reference sequence). The CDR3 consists of 14 residues. Trimming pared 6 bases from V and 2 bases from J, leaving 13 bases between. CDR3 in amino acids: CASRSRDGNYGYTF. CDR3 nucleotides: TGTGCCAGCAGATCCCGGGACGGGAACTATGGCTACACCTTC.

CDR3 in DNA: TGTGCCAGCCAAGGAGGGCCGCGGGACTTCCTTCTGACCGAGCAGTACTTC. This gives the protein CASQGGPRDFLLTEQYF. The chain employs TRBV7-9 and TRBJ2-7; perhaps TRBD2 as D (6 bases). The CDR3 runs 17 residues. CDR1 and CDR2 (germline): SEHNR, FQNEAQ (reference sequence). V was cut by 8 bases and J by 6 bases, with 29 bases left in between.

This clonotype was detected a few times. The V call is TRBV20-1, the J call TRBJ1-2; D remains ambiguous. V dropped 6 bases and J dropped 9 bases, with 17 bases sitting between them. CDR3 size: 12 residues. In germline, CDR1 is DFQATT, CDR2 SNEGSKA (reference sequence). The CDR3 reads CSASDVFDSYTF. The CDR3 DNA is TGCAGTGCGTCAGACGTTTTTGATAGCTACACCTTC.

The chain joins TRBV27 to TRBJ2-1, with D unresolved. Trimming removed 2 bases at V and 5 bases at J, with 13 bases between. CDR3 length: 15 amino acids. CDR1 is MNHEY and CDR2 is SMNVEV in the germline V gene (reference sequence). This CDR3 reads CASSLGLYRDNEQFF. CDR3 DNA sequence: TGTGCCAGCAGTTTAGGCCTCTACCGAGACAATGAGCAGTTCTTC.

This chain joins TRBV12-3 or TRBV12-4 and TRBJ1-1, with D perhaps matching TRBD1 (5 bases). CDR3 length: 14 residues. The V and J ends lost 7 bases and 1 base respectively, with 13 bases between them. CDR3: CASNLRGPNTEAFF. DNA for the CDR3: TGTGCCAGCAACCTTCGGGGACCGAACACTGAAGCTTTCTTT.

This clonotype was seen only a few times. The chain joins TRBV12-3 or TRBV12-4 to TRBJ2-3; 9 bases fit TRBD2. V lost 10 bases, J lost 6 bases, and 11 bases stayed unmatched. CDR3 size: 14 residues. The DNA of the CDR3 is TGTGCCATTATACCCGGGACTAGCCCGGATACGCAGTATTTT. Its translation is CAIIPGTSPDTQYF.

This clonotype was detected only a few times. The chain links TRBV19 to TRBJ2-7; the match to TRBD1 covers 7 bases. CDR3 length: 15 residues. Germline V lookup: CDR1 LNHDA, CDR2 SQIVND (reference sequence). V dropped 3 bases and J dropped 3; count of bases not matched to a gene: 8. CDR3 nucleotides: TGTGCCAGTAGTATTTCAGCCGGGACAGTCTACGAGCAGTACTTC. It codes for CASSISAGTVYEQYF.

CDR3 DNA sequence: TGTGCCAGCAGACACGCAGGGATGAACACTGAAGCTTTCTTT. This codes for CASRHAGMNTEAFF. The V call is TRBV3-1, the J call TRBJ1-1; the D gene is possibly TRBD1 (5 bases). V lost 6 bases and J lost 0, with 11 bases in between. This CDR3 spans 14 amino acids. Germline CDR1 and CDR2: LGHDT and YNNKEL (reference sequence).

The J gene is TRBJ2-5, the V gene TRBV5-1, with TRBD2 identical over 11 bases. CDR1 is SGHRS, CDR2 YFSETQ, per germline. After removal of 7 bases from V and 1 base from J, the junction contained 3 bases not matched to a gene. This CDR3 has 14 amino acids. CDR3 sequence reads: CASQGTSGQETQYF. Written as DNA, the CDR3 is TGCGCCAGCCAGGGGACTAGCGGCCAAGAGACCCAGTACTTC.

The sample holds a few counts of this clonotype. The chain combines TRBV10-1 with TRBJ2-7, with TRBD2 matching 7 bases. Germline CDR1 is WNHNN and CDR2 is SYGVQD (reference sequence). This CDR3 region has 14 residues. Germline trimming cut 4 bases from V and 4 bases from J; bases unmatched to any gene: 7. The CDR3 sequence is CASSASGALYEQYF. The DNA for the CDR3 is TGCGCCAGCAGTGCAAGCGGGGCCCTTTACGAGCAGTACTTC.

This clonotype has just a few counts. This chain connects TRBV11-2 to TRBJ2-5; 14 bases fit TRBD2. Germline V CDR1 and CDR2: SGHAT, FQNNGV. The CDR3 is 16 amino acids. After removal of 4 bases from V and 5 bases from J, the junction contained 6 bases not matched to a gene. CDR3 residues: CASSWTSGRQGETQYF. In DNA form, the CDR3 reads TGTGCCAGCAGCTGGACTAGCGGGAGGCAAGGGGAGACCCAGTACTTC.

The chain joins TRBV29-1 to TRBJ1-2, with TRBD1 as a possible D gene (6 bases). V was clipped by 2 bases and J by 2 bases, with 9 bases between them. The CDR3 is made up of 13 amino acids. Germline CDR1 and CDR2: SQVTM and ANQGSEA. CDR3 sequence: CSVETGNNYGYTF. In nucleotides, the CDR3 is TGCAGCGTTGAAACAGGGAACAACTATGGCTACACCTTC.